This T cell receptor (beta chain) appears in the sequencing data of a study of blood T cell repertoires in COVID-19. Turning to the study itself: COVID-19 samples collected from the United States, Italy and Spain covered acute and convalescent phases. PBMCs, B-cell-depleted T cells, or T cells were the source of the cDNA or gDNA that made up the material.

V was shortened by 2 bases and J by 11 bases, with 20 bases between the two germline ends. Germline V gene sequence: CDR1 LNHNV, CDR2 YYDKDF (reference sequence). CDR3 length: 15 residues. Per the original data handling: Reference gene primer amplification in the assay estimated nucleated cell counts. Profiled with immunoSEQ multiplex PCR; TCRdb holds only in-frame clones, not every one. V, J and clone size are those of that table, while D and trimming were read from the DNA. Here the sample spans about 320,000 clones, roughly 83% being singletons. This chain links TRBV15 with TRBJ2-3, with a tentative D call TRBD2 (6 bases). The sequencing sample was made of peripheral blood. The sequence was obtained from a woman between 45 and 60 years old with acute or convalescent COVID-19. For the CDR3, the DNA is TGTGCCACCAGCAGACCTATGGGGGTGACGCGGGGGCAGTATTTT. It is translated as CATSRPMGVTRGQYF.